This entry concerns a single TCR beta chain. These data originate in a study of blood T cell repertoires in COVID-19. The wider study: Samples representing acute and convalescent COVID-19 were sourced from the United States, Italy and Spain.

All enrollees were roughly 18 to 95 years old and from fewer than 25 US areas. TCRdb's table, derived via immunoSEQ multiplex PCR, lists solely in-frame clones and lacks some. There are 200,000 to 300,000 clones in the sample; about nine tenths occur only once, and roughly 2.3% lies in the top ten. The CDR3 is 15 amino acids. The germline CDR1 and CDR2 sequences are LNHDA and SQIVND (reference sequence). The V gene end was trimmed by 3 bases and the J gene end by 4 bases; junction bases not matched to a gene: 7. The sequencing input was PBMCs or T cells enriched from blood (not recorded which). The J gene is TRBJ2-7, the V gene TRBV19; 9 bases match TRBD2. This clonotype was sampled from a woman in her thirties or forties with acute COVID-19. CDR3 nucleotides: TGTGCCAGTAGTATGGGAGCGGGGGGACCTTACGAGCAGTACTTC. Protein: CASSMGAGGPYEQYF.